Listed below are T cell receptor beta chains from one sample, sequenced in a study of glioma-infiltrating T cells after dendritic cell vaccination. This table comes from immunoSEQ multiplex PCR, and its TCRdb copy is limited to in-frame clones, with some not included. This repertoire shows tens of thousands of clones, approximately 90% found once; its top ten account for more than 3%. The sample here was blood, taken before dendritic cell vaccination. The receptor source for this set is a human donor with glioblastoma. The CDR3 runs from the conserved cysteine through the conserved F or W. D genes are given only for firm matches. Clone size is not always given. Where it is, it says once, few, many or a class for expanded clones.

CDR3 DNA: TGTGCCAGTGGACAGGGCGGGACCCCTTCCTACGAGCAGTACTTC
CDR3 protein: CASGQGGTPSYEQYF
D gene: TRBD1
V gene: TRBV19
clone size: NA
J gene: TRBJ2-7

CDR3 DNA: TGTGCCAGCAGGCGGGACAGAGAAACTAATTCACCCCTCCACTTT
CDR3 protein: CASRRDRETNSPLHF
D gene: TRBD1
V gene: TRBV7-2
clone size: NA
J gene: TRBJ1-6

CDR3 DNA: TGTGCCAGCAGCATGGGACAGGGGTGGAACACTGAAGCTTTCTTT
CDR3 protein: CASSMGQGWNTEAFF
D gene: NA
V gene: TRBV21-1
clone size: NA
J gene: TRBJ1-1

CDR3 DNA: TGTGCCAGCAGGTATGAAGAGAACTCCTACAATGAGCAGTTCTTC
CDR3 protein: CASRYEENSYNEQFF
D gene: NA
V gene: TRBV6-1
clone size: NA
J gene: TRBJ2-1

CDR3 DNA: TGTGCCAGCAGGAAACAGGGGGCCGGCTACACCTTC
CDR3 protein: CASRKQGAGYTF
D gene: TRBD1
V gene: TRBV28
clone size: NA
J gene: TRBJ1-2

CDR3 DNA: TGTGCCAGCAGCGTAGGGCCCGGAGGGGCGTTCTACGAGCAGTACTTC
CDR3 protein: CASSVGPGGAFYEQYF
D gene: NA
V gene: TRBV9
clone size: NA
J gene: TRBJ2-7

CDR3 DNA: TGTGCCTCCTCCTTCCGAGCGGGAGGGCTGAATGAGCAGTTCTTC
CDR3 protein: CASSFRAGGLNEQFF
D gene: TRBD2
V gene: TRBV30
clone size: NA
J gene: TRBJ2-1

CDR3 DNA: TGCGCCAGCAGCTCGGGGGGCCTTAGCAATCAGCCCCAGCATTTT
CDR3 protein: CASSSGGLSNQPQHF
D gene: NA
V gene: TRBV5-1
clone size: NA
J gene: TRBJ1-5

CDR3 DNA: TGTGCCAGCAGTGCCGGGACAGGCAAATCGGGAAGAGGCTACACCTTC
CDR3 protein: CASSAGTGKSGRGYTF
D gene: TRBD1
V gene: TRBV2
clone size: NA
J gene: TRBJ1-2

CDR3 DNA: TGTGCCAGCTCAATCGGGACAGGGGACCTCTACGAGCAGTACTTC
CDR3 protein: CASSIGTGDLYEQYF
D gene: TRBD1
V gene: TRBV18
clone size: NA
J gene: TRBJ2-7

CDR3 DNA: TGTGCCAGCAGTGAGGGCCAAGGGGGCGATCAGCCCCAGCATTTT
CDR3 protein: CASSEGQGGDQPQHF
D gene: TRBD1
V gene: TRBV2
clone size: NA
J gene: TRBJ1-5

CDR3 DNA: TGTGCCATCAGTGTGGCGGTCGGGAGCACCTACAATGAGCAGTTCTTC
CDR3 protein: CAISVAVGSTYNEQFF
D gene: NA
V gene: TRBV10-3
clone size: NA
J gene: TRBJ2-1

CDR3 DNA: TGTGCTAGTGGAAGTGGGGGGGCTCCCAATGAGCAGTTCTTC
CDR3 protein: CASGSGGAPNEQFF
D gene: NA
V gene: TRBV12-5
clone size: once
J gene: TRBJ2-1

CDR3 DNA: TGCGCCAGCAGCCAAGGACAGTATGTATCTAATGAAAAACTGTTTTTT
CDR3 protein: CASSQGQYVSNEKLFF
D gene: NA
V gene: TRBV4-1
clone size: NA
J gene: TRBJ1-4

CDR3 DNA: TGTGCCAGCAGCTTAGAGGCGGTATTAGGAAACACCATATATTTT
CDR3 protein: CASSLEAVLGNTIYF
D gene: NA
V gene: TRBV7-9
clone size: NA
J gene: TRBJ1-3

CDR3 DNA: TGTGCCTGGGACACCGGGACAGCTAATGAAAAACTGTTTTTT
CDR3 protein: CAWDTGTANEKLFF
D gene: TRBD1
V gene: TRBV30
clone size: NA
J gene: TRBJ1-4

CDR3 DNA: TGCAGCGTTGGGGGACTAGCGGGAACCCCCTACAATGAGCAGTTCTTC
CDR3 protein: CSVGGLAGTPYNEQFF
D gene: TRBD2
V gene: TRBV29-1
clone size: NA
J gene: TRBJ2-1

CDR3 DNA: TGTGCCAGCAGTCTTGGACCGGGAAATCAGCCCCAGCATTTT
CDR3 protein: CASSLGPGNQPQHF
D gene: NA
V gene: TRBV5-4
clone size: NA
J gene: TRBJ1-5

CDR3 DNA: TGTGCCAGCAGCCCTTCGGGGAACACTGAAGCTTTCTTT
CDR3 protein: CASSPSGNTEAFF
D gene: NA
V gene: TRBV6-1
clone size: NA
J gene: TRBJ1-1

CDR3 DNA: TGTGCCAGCAGCTCAATTGCCACATACGAGCAGTACTTC
CDR3 protein: CASSSIATYEQYF
D gene: NA
V gene: TRBV5-6
clone size: NA
J gene: TRBJ2-7

CDR3 DNA: TGTGCCAGCAGCCGCTCCTACGAGCAGTACTTC
CDR3 protein: CASSRSYEQYF
D gene: NA
V gene: TRBV6-1
clone size: NA
J gene: TRBJ2-7

CDR3 DNA: TGTGCCTGGAGTGTAATCCGGGGTGGTGAAAAACTGTTTTTT
CDR3 protein: CAWSVIRGGEKLFF
D gene: NA
V gene: TRBV30
clone size: NA
J gene: TRBJ1-4

CDR3 DNA: TGCAGCGTTGAAGGGGACACGAATGAAAAACTGTTTTTT
CDR3 protein: CSVEGDTNEKLFF
D gene: NA
V gene: TRBV29-1
clone size: NA
J gene: TRBJ1-4

CDR3 DNA: TGTGCCAGCAGTGAAGGGGTCGGGGGGCGCGCAGGCGAGCAGTACTTC
CDR3 protein: CASSEGVGGRAGEQYF
D gene: NA
V gene: TRBV6-1
clone size: NA
J gene: TRBJ2-7

CDR3 DNA: TGCGCCAGCAGCCAAGAGCAGCGGGATAACTCCTACGAGCAGTACTTC
CDR3 protein: CASSQEQRDNSYEQYF
D gene: TRBD2
V gene: TRBV4-1
clone size: NA
J gene: TRBJ2-7

CDR3 DNA: TGTGCCATCACCGGTGATAGCTCTGGAAACACCATATATTTT
CDR3 protein: CAITGDSSGNTIYF
D gene: NA
V gene: TRBV10-3
clone size: few
J gene: TRBJ1-3

CDR3 DNA: TGTGCCAGCAGCCACAGGGATACTAGCACAGATACGCAGTATTTT
CDR3 protein: CASSHRDTSTDTQYF
D gene: NA
V gene: TRBV5-4
clone size: NA
J gene: TRBJ2-3

CDR3 DNA: TGCGCCAGCAGCCAAGTGGGGTACAGGGGGCAAGGAAACACCATATATTTT
CDR3 protein: CASSQVGYRGQGNTIYF
D gene: TRBD1
V gene: TRBV4-1
clone size: NA
J gene: TRBJ1-3

CDR3 DNA: TGTGCCAGCAGGACGAAGGGGACAGGCCAGGGGCCCCAGCATTTT
CDR3 protein: CASRTKGTGQGPQHF
D gene: TRBD1
V gene: TRBV11-1
clone size: NA
J gene: TRBJ1-5

CDR3 DNA: TGTGCCACGACAGGCACCTACGAGCAGTACTTC
CDR3 protein: CATTGTYEQYF
D gene: NA
V gene: TRBV6-1
clone size: few
J gene: TRBJ2-7

CDR3 DNA: TGTGCCAGCGGCGAAAACAGGGGCTATGGCTACACCTTC
CDR3 protein: CASGENRGYGYTF
D gene: TRBD1
V gene: TRBV6-1
clone size: NA
J gene: TRBJ1-2

CDR3 DNA: TGTGCCAGCACCCGCCGACGGGGTACGCACACTGAAGCTTTCTTT
CDR3 protein: CASTRRRGTHTEAFF
D gene: NA
V gene: TRBV6-5
clone size: NA
J gene: TRBJ1-1

CDR3 DNA: TGTGCCACAGAACTTCAGGGGGCTCAGCCCCAGCATTTT
CDR3 protein: CATELQGAQPQHF
D gene: TRBD1
V gene: TRBV2
clone size: NA
J gene: TRBJ1-5

CDR3 DNA: TGCGCCAGCAGCTTGACTAGCGGTGGAGCTAGCACAGATACGCAGTATTTT
CDR3 protein: CASSLTSGGASTDTQYF
D gene: TRBD2
V gene: TRBV5-1
clone size: NA
J gene: TRBJ2-3

CDR3 DNA: TGCAGCGTTGAATTCGCGGGAAAGACCCAGTACTTC
CDR3 protein: CSVEFAGKTQYF
D gene: NA
V gene: TRBV29-1
clone size: NA
J gene: TRBJ2-5

CDR3 DNA: TGTGCCAGCAGCTTGAGTGGGAGGTTCGGGGAGCTGTTTTTT
CDR3 protein: CASSLSGRFGELFF
D gene: NA
V gene: TRBV11-3
clone size: NA
J gene: TRBJ2-2

CDR3 DNA: TGTGCCACCCCTGGCGGTCTGAGCACTGAAGCTTTCTTT
CDR3 protein: CATPGGLSTEAFF
D gene: NA
V gene: TRBV27
clone size: NA
J gene: TRBJ1-1

CDR3 DNA: TGCAGCGTCTGGACAGGTAGGAACACTGAAGCTTTCTTT
CDR3 protein: CSVWTGRNTEAFF
D gene: TRBD1
V gene: TRBV29-1
clone size: once
J gene: TRBJ1-1

CDR3 DNA: TGTGCCAGCAGCCAGGGAGGAAACACTGAAGCTTTCTTT
CDR3 protein: CASSQGGNTEAFF
D gene: NA
V gene: TRBV25-1
clone size: once
J gene: TRBJ1-1

CDR3 DNA: TGCGCCAGCAGGGTAGGGCGGGGGGCCATTAAAGAGACCCAGTACTTC
CDR3 protein: CASRVGRGAIKETQYF
D gene: TRBD2
V gene: TRBV5-1
clone size: NA
J gene: TRBJ2-5

CDR3 DNA: TGTGCCAGCAGCACGGGACAGGGGGACGAGCAGTTCTTC
CDR3 protein: CASSTGQGDEQFF
D gene: TRBD1
V gene: TRBV11-3
clone size: NA
J gene: TRBJ2-1

CDR3 DNA: TGTGCCAGCAGCGGCTATAGCGGGTTGGGGGGCAATGAGCAGTTCTTC
CDR3 protein: CASSGYSGLGGNEQFF
D gene: TRBD2
V gene: TRBV11-1
clone size: NA
J gene: TRBJ2-1

CDR3 DNA: TGTGCCAGTAGTCCGCGGACAGGCCTTAATGAAAAACTGTTTTTT
CDR3 protein: CASSPRTGLNEKLFF
D gene: TRBD1
V gene: TRBV19
clone size: NA
J gene: TRBJ1-4

CDR3 DNA: TGTGCCAGCAGCTTAGGGGGACAGAACTATGGCTACACCTTC
CDR3 protein: CASSLGGQNYGYTF
D gene: TRBD1
V gene: TRBV7-9
clone size: NA
J gene: TRBJ1-2

CDR3 DNA: TGTGCCAGTAGTATAGGCCCCCTAGCGGGTGGCTACACCTTC
CDR3 protein: CASSIGPLAGGYTF
D gene: NA
V gene: TRBV19
clone size: NA
J gene: TRBJ1-2

CDR3 DNA: TGCGCCAGCAGCTTGGGACTGGGGCCAGAGACCCAGTACTTC
CDR3 protein: CASSLGLGPETQYF
D gene: NA
V gene: TRBV5-1
clone size: NA
J gene: TRBJ2-5

CDR3 DNA: TGTGCCAGTAGCCTCGATTGGGCCACAGATACGCAGTATTTT
CDR3 protein: CASSLDWATDTQYF
D gene: NA
V gene: TRBV19
clone size: NA
J gene: TRBJ2-3

CDR3 DNA: TGTGCCAGCAGCCCACAGGGGCGCTCCTACAATGAGCAGTTCTTC
CDR3 protein: CASSPQGRSYNEQFF
D gene: TRBD1
V gene: TRBV11-2
clone size: few
J gene: TRBJ2-1

CDR3 DNA: TGCGCCAGCAGCCACCTCCGGGACAGGGTAGACACTGAAGCTTTCTTT
CDR3 protein: CASSHLRDRVDTEAFF
D gene: TRBD1
V gene: TRBV4-1
clone size: NA
J gene: TRBJ1-1

CDR3 DNA: TGTGCCAGCAGTGAGACAGGGTCTAACTATGGCTACACCTTC
CDR3 protein: CASSETGSNYGYTF
D gene: TRBD1
V gene: TRBV6-1
clone size: NA
J gene: TRBJ1-2

CDR3 DNA: TGTGCCAGCAGCTACGGACAGGGTAGCGGCTACACCTTC
CDR3 protein: CASSYGQGSGYTF
D gene: TRBD1
V gene: TRBV5-6
clone size: once
J gene: TRBJ1-2

CDR3 DNA: TGTGCCAGCAGCGTAGGACGCGGGGGGCAGCGGGAGACCCAGTACTTC
CDR3 protein: CASSVGRGGQRETQYF
D gene: TRBD2
V gene: TRBV9
clone size: NA
J gene: TRBJ2-5

CDR3 DNA: TGTGCCAGCAGTGCGGGGGGGCCGGGAAATGAGCAGTTCTTC
CDR3 protein: CASSAGGPGNEQFF
D gene: TRBD2
V gene: TRBV6-6
clone size: once
J gene: TRBJ2-1